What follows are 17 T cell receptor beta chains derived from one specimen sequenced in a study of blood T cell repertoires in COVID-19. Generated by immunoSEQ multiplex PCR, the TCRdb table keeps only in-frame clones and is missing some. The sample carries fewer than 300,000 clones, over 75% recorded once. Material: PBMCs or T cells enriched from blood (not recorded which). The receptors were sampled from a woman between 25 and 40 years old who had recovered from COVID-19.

DNA for the CDR3: TGTGCCAGCAGCTTGGATGCTCTCCAGGGGGCAAATGAGCAGTTCTTC. This codes for CASSLDALQGANEQFF. The chain carries TRBV5-4 and TRBJ2-1; 8 nucleotides align to TRBD1. V gave up 0 bases and J gave up 7 bases; unmatched junction bases: 9. The CDR3 contains 16 residues. Per the germline V gene, CDR1 is SGHNT and CDR2 is YYREEE (reference sequence).

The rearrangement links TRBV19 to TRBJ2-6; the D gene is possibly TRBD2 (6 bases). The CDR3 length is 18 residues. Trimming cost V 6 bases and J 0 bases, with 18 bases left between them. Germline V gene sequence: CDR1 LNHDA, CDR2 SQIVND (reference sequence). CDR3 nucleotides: TGTGCCAGTAGGGGGGAGGCACCCAAAAGCTCTGGGGCCAACGTCCTGACTTTC. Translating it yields CASRGEAPKSSGANVLTF.

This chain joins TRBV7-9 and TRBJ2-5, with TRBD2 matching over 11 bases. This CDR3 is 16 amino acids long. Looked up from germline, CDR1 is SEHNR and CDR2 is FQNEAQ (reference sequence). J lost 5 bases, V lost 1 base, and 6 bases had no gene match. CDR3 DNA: TGTGCCAGCAGCTTAGAACTAGCGGGAGTCGGCGAGACCCAGTACTTC. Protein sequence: CASSLELAGVGETQYF.

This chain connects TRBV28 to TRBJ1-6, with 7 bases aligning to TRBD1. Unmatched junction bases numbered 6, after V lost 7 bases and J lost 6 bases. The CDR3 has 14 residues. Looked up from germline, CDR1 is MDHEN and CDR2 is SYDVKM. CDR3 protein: CASTSGGINSPLHF. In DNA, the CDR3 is TGTGCCAGCACCTCAGGGGGAATTAATTCACCCCTCCACTTT.

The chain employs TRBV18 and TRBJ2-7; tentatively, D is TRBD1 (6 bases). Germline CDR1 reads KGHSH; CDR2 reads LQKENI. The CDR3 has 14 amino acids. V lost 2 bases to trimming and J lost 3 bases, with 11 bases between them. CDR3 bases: TGTGCCAGCTCACCAATATCACAGGGCTACGAGCAGTACTTC. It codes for CASSPISQGYEQYF.

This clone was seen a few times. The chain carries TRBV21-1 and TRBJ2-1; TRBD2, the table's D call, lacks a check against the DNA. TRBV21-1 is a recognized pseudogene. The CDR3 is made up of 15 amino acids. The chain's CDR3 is CASSITSGSHNEQFF. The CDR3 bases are TGTGCCAGCAGCATCACTAGCGGGAGTCACAATGAGCAGTTCTTC.

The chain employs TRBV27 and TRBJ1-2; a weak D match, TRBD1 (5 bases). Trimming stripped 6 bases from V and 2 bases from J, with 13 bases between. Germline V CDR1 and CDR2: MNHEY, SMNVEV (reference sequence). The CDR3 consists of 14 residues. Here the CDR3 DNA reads TGTGCCAGCAGGGGATCCGGGGGAAACTATGGCTACACCTTC. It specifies CASRGSGGNYGYTF.

The DNA of the CDR3 is TGTGCCAGCAGTCAAGATAGCAACCCCTCCAATGAGCAGTTCTTC. Residues: CASSQDSNPSNEQFF. V gene TRBV11-3 combines with J gene TRBJ2-1, with unresolved D. The V and J ends lost 6 bases and 6 bases respectively, with 18 bases between them. This CDR3 comprises 15 residues. Germline V gene lookup returns CDR1 SGHNT and CDR2 YENEEA.

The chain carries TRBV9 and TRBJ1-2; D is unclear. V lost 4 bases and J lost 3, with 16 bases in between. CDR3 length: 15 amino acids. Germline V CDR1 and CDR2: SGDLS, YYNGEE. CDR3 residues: CASSPFSRSDYGYTF. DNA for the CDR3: TGTGCCAGCAGCCCTTTCTCCCGGAGCGACTATGGCTACACCTTC.

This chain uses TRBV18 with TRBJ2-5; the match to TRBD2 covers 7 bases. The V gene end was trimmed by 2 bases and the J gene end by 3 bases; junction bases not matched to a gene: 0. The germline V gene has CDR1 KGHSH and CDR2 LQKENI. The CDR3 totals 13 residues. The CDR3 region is CASSPGGEETQYF. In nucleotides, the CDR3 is TGTGCCAGCTCACCAGGGGGGGAAGAGACCCAGTACTTC.

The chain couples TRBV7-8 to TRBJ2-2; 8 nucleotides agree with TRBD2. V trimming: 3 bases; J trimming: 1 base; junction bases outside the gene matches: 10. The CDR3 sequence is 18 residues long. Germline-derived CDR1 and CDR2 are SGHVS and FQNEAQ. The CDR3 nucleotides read TGTGCCAGCAGCTTGGGGAGCAGCGGGAGAATGAACACCGGGGAGCTGTTTTTT. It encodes CASSLGSSGRMNTGELFF.

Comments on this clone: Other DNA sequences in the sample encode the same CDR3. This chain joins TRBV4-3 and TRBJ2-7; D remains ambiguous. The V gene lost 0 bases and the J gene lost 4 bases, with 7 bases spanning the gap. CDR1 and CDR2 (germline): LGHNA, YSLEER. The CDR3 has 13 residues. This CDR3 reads CASSQDRGYEQYF. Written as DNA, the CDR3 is TGCGCCAGCAGCCAAGATCGAGGTTACGAGCAGTACTTC.

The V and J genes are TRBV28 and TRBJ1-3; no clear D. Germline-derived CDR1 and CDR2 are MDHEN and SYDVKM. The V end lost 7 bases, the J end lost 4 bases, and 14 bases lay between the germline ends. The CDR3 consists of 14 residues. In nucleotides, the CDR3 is TGTGCCAGCAACGCTCAGGTCTGGGGAAACACCATATATTTT. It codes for CASNAQVWGNTIYF.

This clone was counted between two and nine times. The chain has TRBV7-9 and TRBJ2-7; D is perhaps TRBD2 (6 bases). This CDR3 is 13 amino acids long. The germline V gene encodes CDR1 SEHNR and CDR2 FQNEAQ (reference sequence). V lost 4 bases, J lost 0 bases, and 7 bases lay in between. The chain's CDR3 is CASSSGLSYEQYF. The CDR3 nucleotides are TGTGCCAGCAGCTCGGGACTCTCCTACGAGCAGTACTTC.

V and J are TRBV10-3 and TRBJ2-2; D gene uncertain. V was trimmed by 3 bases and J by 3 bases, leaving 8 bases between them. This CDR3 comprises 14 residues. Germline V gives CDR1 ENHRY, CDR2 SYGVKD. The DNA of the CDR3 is TGTGCCATCAGTGATTCCCGGGACACCGGGGAGCTGTTTTTT. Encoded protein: CAISDSRDTGELFF.

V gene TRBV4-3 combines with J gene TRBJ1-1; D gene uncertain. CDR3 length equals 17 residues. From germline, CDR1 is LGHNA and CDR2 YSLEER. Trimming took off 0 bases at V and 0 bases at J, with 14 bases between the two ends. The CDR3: CASSQDNQLGMNTEAFF. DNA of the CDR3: TGCGCCAGCAGCCAAGATAACCAGCTAGGAATGAACACTGAAGCTTTCTTT.

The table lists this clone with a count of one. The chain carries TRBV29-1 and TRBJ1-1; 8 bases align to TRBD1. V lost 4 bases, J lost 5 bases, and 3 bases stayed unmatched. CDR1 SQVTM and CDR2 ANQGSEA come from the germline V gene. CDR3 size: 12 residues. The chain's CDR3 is CSVVGTGTEAFF. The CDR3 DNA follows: TGCAGCGTTGTGGGGACAGGTACTGAAGCTTTCTTT.